Given below is one T cell receptor (beta chain) in context. The data are from a study of radiotherapy plus CTLA-4 blockade in lung cancer. The V and J ends lost 0 bases and 7 bases respectively, with 13 bases between them. This CDR3 spans 15 amino acids. Germline V CDR1 and CDR2: SGHRS, YFSETQ. Libraries were prepared by immunoSEQ multiplex PCR; TCRdb keeps only in-frame clonotypes and omits some of them. The profile shows some 50,000 clones, roughly four fifths of them singletons. This TCR was recovered from a human donor with non-small cell lung cancer whose response to radiotherapy plus ipilimumab could not be evaluated. Sample: peripheral blood, taken from a patient treated with radiotherapy plus ipilimumab. The V call is TRBV5-1, the J call TRBJ1-4; no definite D call. In DNA form, the CDR3 reads TGCGCCAGCAGCTTGGGGCAGGTCGCCGGTGAAAAACTGTTTTTT. This encodes CASSLGQVAGEKLFF.